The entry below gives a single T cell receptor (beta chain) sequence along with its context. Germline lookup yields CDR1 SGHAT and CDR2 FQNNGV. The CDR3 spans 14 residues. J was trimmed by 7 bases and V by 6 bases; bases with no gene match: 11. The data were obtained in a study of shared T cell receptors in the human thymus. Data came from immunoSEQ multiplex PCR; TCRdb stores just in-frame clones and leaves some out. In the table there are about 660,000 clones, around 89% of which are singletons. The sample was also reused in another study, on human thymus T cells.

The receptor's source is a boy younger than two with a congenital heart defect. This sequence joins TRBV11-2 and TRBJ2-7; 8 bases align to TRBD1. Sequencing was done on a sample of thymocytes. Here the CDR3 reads CASRPRDRPSEQYF. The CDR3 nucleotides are TGTGCCAGCAGACCCCGGGACAGGCCCTCTGAGCAGTACTTC.